This T cell receptor beta chain appears in the sequencing data of a study of shared clonotypes between healthy human individuals. Study-level points and caveats: Rarefaction revealed incomplete sorted-subset sequencing despite large depth. Among several donors, approximately 5% of naive CD4 clonotypes were found in common.

CDR1 and CDR2 (germline): ENHRY, SYGVKD. The germline V and J ends were trimmed by 0 bases and 3 bases, with 11 bases remaining between them. The CDR3 has 16 residues. Turning to this clone: Its target is not known.

CD4+ cells underwent separation, giving CD45RA+ naive and CD45RA-negative memory subsets. Profiled with immunoSEQ multiplex PCR; TCRdb holds only in-frame clones, not every one. The sample has nearly 1,000,000 clones, 76% seen once. The rearrangement uses TRBV10-3 and TRBJ1-4; D perhaps matches TRBD1 (5 bases). The sequence was obtained from a man between 18 and 29 years old in good health. The specimen was memory CD4+ T cells sorted from blood. Subset denoted: CD45RA-negative fraction. The CDR3 DNA is TGTGCCATCAGTGAGTCCCAGGGAGGGTCTAATGAAAAACTGTTTTTT. Its protein product is CAISESQGGSNEKLFF.